The 31 T cell receptor beta chains reported below all come from one sample, sequenced in a study of cytomegalovirus exposure and HLA in healthy donors. This PCR relied on a set of 60 Vbeta primers and 13 Jbeta primers. TCRdb's table, derived via immunoSEQ multiplex PCR, lists solely in-frame clones and lacks some. The data show about 180,000 clones, about four fifths seen once. Sequencing input: PBMCs. These receptors were obtained from a woman aged 18-35 years in good health and CMV-seropositive.

This sequence joins TRBV27 and TRBJ1-2, with 8 nucleotides matching TRBD1. Germline-derived CDR1 and CDR2 are MNHEY and SMNVEV (reference sequence). This CDR3 has 15 residues. Trimming took 6 bases from V and 6 from J; bases not matched to a gene: 12. The CDR3 coding sequence is TGTGCCAGCAGGGCTACAGGGGGAGTACTTAATGGCTACACCTTC. Amino acids: CASRATGGVLNGYTF.

In this sample, this clone turned up a few times. The chain employs TRBV7-9 and TRBJ1-2; 12 bases map to TRBD1. The CDR3 sequence is 16 residues long. Germline values: CDR1 SEHNR, CDR2 FQNEAQ (reference sequence). The V gene end was trimmed by 4 bases and the J gene end by 6 bases; junction bases not matched to a gene: 9. CDR3 in DNA: TGTGCCAGCAGCTCACGGGACAGGGGGCTTTTAGATGGCTACACCTTC. Encoded protein: CASSSRDRGLLDGYTF.

The table lists this clone with a count of one. The chain uses TRBV2 and TRBJ1-6, with 8 bases matching TRBD1. Losses at the gene ends were 5 bases for V and 9 bases for J; bases not matched to a gene: 6. The germline V gene has CDR1 SNHLY and CDR2 FYNNEI. This CDR3 has 14 residues. CDR3 nucleotide sequence: TGTGCCAGCAGTAAACAGGGGGTAGGTTCACCCCTCCACTTT. This codes for CASSKQGVGSPLHF.

The chain uses TRBV11-2 and TRBJ2-7; 11 bases agree with TRBD2. The CDR3 has 16 residues. V lost 0 bases and J lost 0; bases outside the gene matches: 1. Germline CDR1 is SGHAT and CDR2 is FQNNGV. CDR3 sequence reads: CASSLEGLAVSYEQYF. CDR3 nucleotides: TGTGCCAGCAGCTTAGAGGGACTAGCGGTCTCCTACGAGCAGTACTTC.

On this clone: The same CDR3 is also encoded by other DNA sequences in this sample. The genes are TRBV28 and TRBJ2-7, with TRBD2 as a possible D gene (5 bases). CDR3 length: 12 residues. Germline CDR1 reads MDHEN; CDR2 reads SYDVKM. The germline V and J ends were trimmed by 2 bases and 7 bases, with 9 bases remaining between them. The DNA of the CDR3 is TGTGCCAGCAGTTTAAGCCGCGGGGAGCAGTACTTC. Translating it yields CASSLSRGEQYF.

The V and J genes are TRBV7-9 and TRBJ1-1, with a possible D match to TRBD1 (6 bases). The CDR3 covers 14 residues. Between the trimmed V and J ends, which lost 4 bases and 1 base, there was a span of 10 bases. Germline V gives CDR1 SEHNR, CDR2 FQNEAQ (reference sequence). Here the CDR3 reads CASSSTGSNTEAFF. The CDR3 DNA reads as TGTGCCAGCAGCTCGACAGGATCGAACACTGAAGCTTTCTTT.

The gene calls are TRBV5-8 and TRBJ1-5; D might be TRBD1 (5 bases). The CDR3 length is 16 residues. Germline V gives CDR1 SGHTS, CDR2 YDEGEE. V lost 1 base, J lost 6 bases, and 17 bases lay in between. The CDR3 DNA reads as TGTGCCAGCAGCTTGAGGTTAACAGGCCTCGGTCAGCCCCAGCATTTT. Protein: CASSLRLTGLGQPQHF.

This clone was recorded at least ten times. V and J are TRBV6-4 and TRBJ2-3; no firm D call. Trimming left V 3 bases short and J 4 bases short, with 8 bases between. The germline V gene encodes CDR1 MRHNA and CDR2 SNTAGT. The CDR3 has 13 amino acids. The CDR3 DNA reads as TGTGCCAGCAGTGAGAACGAGGCAGATACGCAGTATTTT. This gives the protein CASSENEADTQYF.

V usage is TRBV19 and J usage is TRBJ1-5, with D uncertain. V was clipped by 3 bases and J by 3 bases, with 9 bases between them. The germline gives CDR1 LNHDA, CDR2 SQIVND (reference sequence). This CDR3 contains 14 residues. The CDR3 sequence is CASSMEVLNQPQHF. The CDR3 DNA reads TGTGCCAGTAGTATGGAGGTCCTCAATCAGCCCCAGCATTTT.

V usage is TRBV7-2 and J usage is TRBJ2-1; 7 bases align to TRBD2. Germline V CDR1 and CDR2: SGHTA, FQGNSA. CDR3 size: 16 residues. V dropped 4 bases and J dropped 0; count of bases not matched to a gene: 6. CDR3 protein: CASSSPGGSSYNEQFF. The CDR3 coding sequence is TGTGCCAGCAGCTCCCCGGGCGGGAGCTCCTACAATGAGCAGTTCTTC.

The rearrangement links TRBV5-1 to TRBJ2-2, with 8 bases aligning to TRBD2. This CDR3 is 15 amino acids long. V dropped 4 bases and J dropped 2; count of bases not matched to a gene: 4. Germline CDR1 reads SGHRS; CDR2 reads YFSETQ. For the CDR3, the DNA is TGCGCCAGCAGCCCCGGGGGGGCCAACACCGGGGAGCTGTTTTTT. It specifies CASSPGGANTGELFF.

The chain employs TRBV30 and TRBJ1-1; D may be TRBD1 (6 bases). Deletions cut 2 bases from V and 5 bases from J, with 12 bases between. The germline V gene encodes CDR1 GTSNPN and CDR2 SVGIG (reference sequence). This CDR3 region has 13 residues. CDR3 in DNA: TGTGCCTGGAGTCTCCTAGGGGGTACTGAAGCTTTCTTT. This encodes CAWSLLGGTEAFF.

The rearrangement uses TRBV30 and TRBJ2-5, with TRBD2 as a possible D gene (6 bases). Germline CDR1 and CDR2: GTSNPN and SVGIG (reference sequence). CDR3 length equals 14 residues. Deletions cut 3 bases from V and 5 bases from J, with 16 bases between. DNA of the CDR3: TGTGCCTGGAGCGGGACCCACGGAGGGGAGACCCAGTACTTC. It translates to CAWSGTHGGETQYF.

In its sample, this clone was seen once. V usage is TRBV11-3 and J usage is TRBJ2-3, with TRBD2 matching over 7 bases. J lost 6 bases, V lost 5 bases, and 14 bases had no gene match. CDR1 and CDR2 from the germline V gene are SGHNT and YENEEA. The CDR3 length is 16 residues. The CDR3 region is CASSPGEWGGDDTQYF. The CDR3 DNA reads as TGTGCCAGCAGCCCCGGGGAGTGGGGGGGAGACGATACGCAGTATTTT. Together with reference TRBV11-3 and TRBJ2-3, the CDR3 gives the full variable domain: EAGVVQSPRYKIIEKKQPVAFWCNPISGHNTLYWYLQNLGQGPELLIRYENEEAVDDSQLPKDRFSAERLKGVDSTLKIQPAELGDSAVYLCASSPGEWGGDDTQYFGPGTRLTVL.

The chain is built from TRBV5-6 and TRBJ1-6, with D unclear. The germline CDR1 and CDR2 sequences are SGHDT and YYEEEE. This CDR3 has 14 amino acids. Trimming took 2 bases from V and 9 from J, leaving 12 bases between them. As DNA, the CDR3 is TGTGCCAGCAGCTTCGCGGGATTCGGTTCACCCCTCCACTTT. Residues: CASSFAGFGSPLHF.

In this sample, this clone turned up a few times. This chain links TRBV27 with TRBJ1-4; 8 bases are shared with TRBD1. The trim removed 6 bases at V and 8 bases at J, leaving 8 bases unmatched. From germline, CDR1 is MNHEY and CDR2 SMNVEV (reference sequence). CDR3 length: 14 amino acids. CDR3 in DNA: TGTGCCAGCAGGAACGACAGGGGTAGCGAAAAACTGTTTTTT. This translates into CASRNDRGSEKLFF.

This clone turned up a few times. The chain has TRBV30 and TRBJ1-1, with D unclear. The germline V and J ends were trimmed by 2 bases and 4 bases, with 14 bases remaining between them. The CDR3 loop spans 14 amino acids. Per the germline V gene, CDR1 is GTSNPN and CDR2 is SVGIG (reference sequence). CDR3 sequence: CAWSLMARGTEAFF. The CDR3 DNA follows: TGTGCCTGGAGTCTAATGGCCCGGGGCACTGAAGCTTTCTTT.

This chain joins TRBV7-9 and TRBJ1-2; D is possibly TRBD1 (5 bases). Between the trimmed V and J ends, which lost 1 base and 5 bases, there was a span of 20 bases. CDR1 is SEHNR, CDR2 FQNEAQ, per germline (reference sequence). The CDR3 consists of 17 residues. The CDR3 coding sequence is TGTGCCAGCAGCTTAGGGGTAAACCTACAGGAGGGATATGGCTACACCTTC. Protein sequence: CASSLGVNLQEGYGYTF.

The rearrangement links TRBV19 to TRBJ2-5; TRBD1 matches 8 bases. Germline assignment: CDR1 LNHDA and CDR2 SQIVND (reference sequence). CDR3 length: 14 amino acids. V lost 5 bases and J lost 2; bases outside the gene matches: 4. CDR3 DNA: TGTGCCAGTAGTGTTAACAGGGGGCAAGAGACCCAGTACTTC. Residues: CASSVNRGQETQYF.

The chain has TRBV6-6 and TRBJ2-4; a possible D gene is TRBD2 (6 bases). Germline-derived CDR1 and CDR2 are MNHNY and SVGAGI (reference sequence). Trimming pared 4 bases from V and 12 bases from J, leaving 16 bases between. This CDR3 has 13 residues. CDR3 amino acids: CASSSHDRGCQYF. DNA of the CDR3: TGTGCCAGCAGTTCTCACGATCGGGGGTGTCAGTACTTC.

The chain carries TRBV27 and TRBJ1-1; D is possibly TRBD1 (5 bases). V was trimmed by 4 bases and J by 1 base, leaving 10 bases between them. The CDR3 consists of 14 residues. Germline CDR1 reads MNHEY; CDR2 reads SMNVEV (reference sequence). The CDR3 loop is CASSWGRANTEAFF. CDR3 nucleotides: TGTGCCAGCAGTTGGGGCAGGGCGAACACTGAAGCTTTCTTT.

This clone was counted a single time. As DNA, the CDR3 is TGTGCCAGCAGCTTGTCTAGCACAGATACGCAGTATTTT. Translated, it gives CASSLSSTDTQYF. J is TRBJ2-3 and V is TRBV5-4; D is unresolved. V lost 1 base to trimming and J lost 0 bases, with 3 bases between them. Germline values: CDR1 SGHNT, CDR2 YYREEE (reference sequence). The CDR3 consists of 13 residues.

The chain couples TRBV7-9 to TRBJ1-1, with D unclear. The CDR3 has 14 residues. Trimming took off 7 bases at V and 1 base at J, with 13 bases between the two ends. Germline V gene sequence: CDR1 SEHNR, CDR2 FQNEAQ (reference sequence). The CDR3 spells CASTPGFGNTEAFF. The CDR3 coding sequence is TGTGCCAGCACCCCGGGGTTTGGGAACACTGAAGCTTTCTTT.

The V call is TRBV10-3, the J call TRBJ1-6; 7 bases are shared with TRBD1. This CDR3 region has 14 residues. J gave up 7 bases and V 6 bases, and 6 bases lay outside the gene matches. The germline V gene has CDR1 ENHRY and CDR2 SYGVKD. The CDR3 sequence: CAIRRDRENSPLHF. In DNA form, the CDR3 reads TGTGCCATCAGAAGAGACAGGGAGAATTCACCCCTCCACTTT.

The chain couples TRBV4-3 to TRBJ2-7, with 8 bases identical to TRBD1. This CDR3 is built from 14 residues. V shed 0 bases, J shed 5 bases, and the junction held 3 bases outside the gene matches. From germline, CDR1 is LGHNA and CDR2 YSLEER. The CDR3 bases are TGCGCCAGCAGCCAAGATACAGGGGGGAACGAGCAGTACTTC. Translation gives CASSQDTGGNEQYF.

The chain couples TRBV7-2 to TRBJ2-5, with 7 bases matching TRBD2. With 5 bases clipped from V and 3 bases from J, the junction kept 12 bases outside the gene matches. Germline V CDR1 and CDR2: SGHTA, FQGNSA. The CDR3 length is 16 residues. The CDR3 region is CASSPPVAGEEETQYF. The CDR3 coding sequence is TGTGCCAGCAGCCCCCCAGTGGCGGGGGAAGAAGAGACCCAGTACTTC.

The J gene is TRBJ2-2, the V gene TRBV7-2; a possible D gene is TRBD2 (7 bases). V shed 11 bases and J shed 2 bases, with 18 bases lying between them. There are 15 residues in the CDR3. Germline CDR1 and CDR2: SGHTA and FQGNSA. The CDR3, as DNA: TGTGCCGGTGGGTGGGGGGGGCTAAACACCGGGGAGCTGTTTTTT. It yields the protein CAGGWGGLNTGELFF.

V is TRBV5-1 and J is TRBJ2-1, with 8 bases aligning to TRBD2. Trimming cost V 0 bases and J 8 bases; bases outside gene matches: 7. Germline V gives CDR1 SGHRS, CDR2 YFSETQ. This CDR3 has 15 residues. In nucleotides, the CDR3 is TGCGCCAGCAGCTTGGTGGTAGCGGGGATCGATGAGCAGTTCTTC. Protein sequence: CASSLVVAGIDEQFF.

As concerns this clone: The sample has other DNA sequences that encode this CDR3 too. The CDR3 sequence is CASSTKGQGNSPLHF. The CDR3 region has the DNA TGTGCCAGCAGTACGAAGGGACAGGGGAATTCACCCCTCCACTTT. The chain combines TRBV2 with TRBJ1-6, with TRBD1 matching over 10 bases. The CDR3 contains 15 residues. Trimming took 5 bases from V and 7 from J; bases not matched to a gene: 5. The germline gives CDR1 SNHLY, CDR2 FYNNEI.

This clone was detected a few times. CDR3 protein: CASSLGPPPGGQATQYF. The CDR3 DNA reads as TGTGCCAGCAGCCTAGGTCCCCCCCCGGGGGGGCAAGCGACGCAGTATTTT. The chain carries TRBV7-2 and TRBJ2-3, with 8 bases fitting TRBD2. Per the germline V gene, CDR1 is SGHTA and CDR2 is FQGNSA. The CDR3 covers 17 residues. V lost 5 bases and J lost 9; bases outside the gene matches: 19.

The chain has TRBV5-1 and TRBJ2-7; maybe TRBD1 (5 bases). The V end was cut by 3 bases, the J end by 0 bases, with 7 bases between. Germline loops: CDR1 SGHRS, CDR2 YFSETQ. CDR3 size: 13 residues. CDR3 coding DNA: TGCGCCAGCAGCTCAGGGAACTCCTACGAGCAGTACTTC. Translating gives CASSSGNSYEQYF.